This TCR beta chain was documented in a study of blood T cell repertoires in COVID-19. The overall study: The United States, Italy and Spain were the sources of the acute and convalescent COVID-19 samples.

Method: immunoSEQ multiplex PCR; TCRdb's copy keeps in-frame clones and lacks some. The table records roughly 190,000 clones, 94% of them present only once. This clone was detected once. The sample consisted of peripheral blood. The TCR comes from a man under 40 with COVID-19, enrolled during active disease.

CDR3 in DNA: TGTGCCAGCAGTGGGGACAGGGTTGGAAACACCATATATTTT. The encoded protein is CASSGDRVGNTIYF. The rearrangement links TRBV2 to TRBJ1-3; TRBD1 aligns across 9 bases. J gave up 3 bases and V 4 bases, and 1 base lay outside the gene matches. CDR1 SNHLY and CDR2 FYNNEI come from the germline V gene. The CDR3 length is 14 residues.